The 29 T cell receptor beta chains below all came from one sample that was sequenced in a study of T cell clonality in common variable immunodeficiency. Measured with immunoSEQ multiplex PCR; TCRdb has only the in-frame clones, and not every one. Recorded here are 40,000 to 55,000 clones, none singletons. Sequencing was done on a sample of peripheral blood mononuclear cells. The receptors were gathered from a person aged 18-70 years in good health.

In its sample, this clone was seen many times. The CDR3 goes on 3 residues after the read ends, and that part is filled in from the germline J gene. This chain links TRBV19 with TRBJ1-1; TRBD1 might be the D (5 bases). The CDR3 runs 13 residues. In germline, CDR1 is LNHDA, CDR2 SQIVND (reference sequence). CDR3 DNA (partial): TGTGCCAGTAGTATAGCCTTGACAGATTCA. It specifies CASSIALTDS. The entire CDR3 is CASSIALTDSAFF.

Ten or more counts support this clone. Read sequence stops 3 residues before the CDR3 end, and the germline J gene provides the missing end. The chain has TRBV2 and TRBJ1-1; 7 bases fit TRBD1. The CDR3 length is 15 residues. Germline assignment: CDR1 SNHLY and CDR2 FYNNEI. Incomplete CDR3 DNA: TGTGCCAGCAGGATAGGGGACAGTAATTTTGCTGGA. This gives the protein CASRIGDSNFAG. The complete CDR3 sequence is CASRIGDSNFAGAFF.

This clone has ten or more counts. The CDR3 end falls 3 residues outside the read, so it is completed with the germline J gene. The chain is built from TRBV7-6 and TRBJ2-3; 8 bases match TRBD1. The germline CDR1 and CDR2 sequences are SGHVS and FNYEAQ. The V gene end was trimmed by 3 bases and the J gene end by 2 bases; junction bases not matched to a gene: 7. The CDR3 spans 16 residues. The CDR3 sequence is CASSFLRGRVTDTQYF. CDR3 bases read: TGTGCCAGCAGCTTCCTCAGGGGGCGCGTCACAGATACG.

This clone was recorded at least ten times. The CDR3 end is not reached by the read, which stops 3 residues before it; the germline J gene fills it in. The gene calls are TRBV2 and TRBJ1-1; D is unclear. V gave up 10 bases and J gave up 0 bases, with 12 bases separating them. This CDR3 region has 13 residues. The germline CDR1 and CDR2 sequences are SNHLY and FYNNEI. The CDR3 loop reads CATTGSMNTEAFF. The part of the CDR3 DNA that was read is TGTGCCACCACGGGGTCCATGAACACTGAA.

In its sample, this clone was seen many times. The DNA ends 3 residues before the CDR3 does, and the rest of the CDR3 is filled in from the germline J gene. The rearrangement links TRBV5-7 to TRBJ2-2; 7 bases fit TRBD1. TRBV5-7 is placed among ORFs of uncertain function. The CDR3 totals 15 residues. The CDR3 DNA, read in part, is TGTGCCAGCAGCTCGAGGCGGACAGGCGTTGTGCGG. Encoded protein: CASSSRRTGVVR. Given in full, the CDR3 is CASSSRRTGVVRLFF.

In this sample, this clone turned up many times. The CDR3 goes on 3 residues after the read ends, and that part is filled in from the germline J gene. The chain carries TRBV19 and TRBJ1-2; 8 nucleotides agree with TRBD1. CDR3 length: 17 amino acids. V shed 7 bases, J shed 3 bases, and the junction held 16 bases outside the gene matches. The germline V gene encodes CDR1 LNHDA and CDR2 SQIVND (reference sequence). The sequenced CDR3 bases are TGTGCCAGTACCCCGGACAGGGCTCTGACTCGGGACTATGGC. Protein product: CASTPDRALTRDYG. The entire CDR3 sequence reads CASTPDRALTRDYGYTF.

This clone was observed many times. From the germline J gene comes the end of the CDR3, since the read stops 3 residues before it. The chain is built from TRBV6-4 and TRBJ2-1; D gene uncertain. The CDR3 spans 15 residues. V gave up 5 bases and J gave up 6 bases, with 17 bases separating them. Germline CDR1 reads MRHNA; CDR2 reads SNTAGT. The CDR3 here is CASSLAETPPNEQFF. Partial CDR3 DNA: TGTGCCAGCAGTCTTGCGGAGACCCCCCCCAATGAG.

This clone was counted at least ten times. The sequenced fragment ends 3 residues before the CDR3 boundary, so the rest is inferred from the germline J gene. The chain links TRBV7-2 to TRBJ1-1; 9 positions match TRBD1. Germline CDR1 SGHTA, CDR2 FQGNSA. This CDR3 comprises 12 residues. J was trimmed by 6 bases and V by 5 bases; bases with no gene match: 1. CDR3 residues: CASSRTGAEAFF. CDR3 bases read: TGTGCCAGCAGCAGGACAGGGGCTGAA.

This clone was detected ten times or more. The CDR3 goes on 3 residues after the read ends, and that part is filled in from the germline J gene. The chain uses TRBV6-4 and TRBJ2-3, with TRBD2 matching 9 bases. Trimming at V came to 3 bases and at J to 1 base, leaving 2 bases not matched to a gene. This CDR3 has 15 residues. Germline-derived CDR1 and CDR2 are MRHNA and SNTAGT. CDR3 DNA (partial): TGTGCCAGCAGTGAACAGCGGGGGGGCACAGATACG. This translates into CASSEQRGGTDT. The whole CDR3 protein reads CASSEQRGGTDTQYF.

Ten or more counts support this clone. Coverage ceases 3 residues before the CDR3 finishes, and the germline J gene fills in the end. The chain uses TRBV7-9 and TRBJ1-1; D gene ambiguous. The CDR3 is 15 amino acids. Trimming removed 5 bases from V and 1 base from J, with 14 bases in between. Germline V CDR1 and CDR2: SEHNR, FQNEAQ (reference sequence). The part of the CDR3 DNA that was read is TGTGCCAGCAGCGCCTTACAAAACAAGAACACTGAA. Its protein is CASSALQNKNTE. The entire CDR3 protein is CASSALQNKNTEAFF.

This clone was found many times. With the read ending 3 residues before the CDR3 end, the germline J gene is used to fill in that end. The chain joins TRBV11-2 to TRBJ2-1, with 11 bases matching TRBD2. CDR1 is SGHAT, CDR2 FQNNGV, per germline. V shed 3 bases and J 6 bases; nucleotides not matched to a gene: 4. The CDR3 covers 15 residues. CDR3 DNA, as far as it was read: TGTGCCAGCAGCTTGGGACTAGCGGCCGGCAATGAG. The encoded protein is CASSLGLAAGNE. The entire CDR3 is CASSLGLAAGNEQFF.

This clone came up many times. The read terminates 3 residues before the CDR3 end, so the remaining end is supplied by the germline J gene. The V call is TRBV14, the J call TRBJ1-1; weak D call: TRBD1 (5 bases). Looked up from germline, CDR1 is SGHDN and CDR2 is FVKESK. Trimming shortened V by 1 base and J by 3 bases, and 9 bases separated the two germline ends. The CDR3 length is 14 residues. CDR3 DNA (partial): TGTGCCAGCAGCCAAGGGGCAGGGTACACTGAA. This encodes CASSQGAGYTE. The whole CDR3 is CASSQGAGYTEAFF. The full variable domain, in which reference TRBV14 and TRBJ1-1 provide the parts outside the CDR3, is EAGVTQFPSHSVIEKGQTVTLRCDPISGHDNLYWYRRVMGKEIKFLLHFVKESKQDESGMPNNRFLAERTGGTYSTLKVQPAELEDSGVYFCASSQGAGYTEAFFGQGTRLTVV.

The sample holds many counts of this clone. The CDR3 end falls 3 residues outside the read, so it is completed with the germline J gene. The V call is TRBV12-3 or TRBV12-4, the J call TRBJ1-3; D is possibly TRBD1 (5 bases). The V gene lost 5 bases and the J gene lost 4 bases, with 9 bases spanning the gap. The CDR3 sequence is 13 residues long. This CDR3 is CASSPTDGNTIYF. The DNA read from the CDR3 is TGTGCCAGCAGTCCGACAGACGGAAACACC.

This clone was seen at least ten times. The missing CDR3 end, 3 residues past where the read stops, is filled in from the germline J gene. The rearrangement joins TRBV20-1 to TRBJ2-2, with TRBD1 matching 7 bases. Germline loops: CDR1 DFQATT, CDR2 SNEGSKA (reference sequence). Germline trimming cut 6 bases from V and 5 bases from J; bases unmatched to any gene: 9. The CDR3 has 14 residues. CDR3 bases read: TGCAGTGCCTGTGACAGGGCGCGTACCGGGGAG. Its protein product is CSACDRARTGE. The full CDR3 sequence reads CSACDRARTGELFF.

This clone was seen ten or more times. The read finishes 3 residues shy of the CDR3 end, and the germline J gene is used to complete it. The rearrangement joins TRBV5-6 to TRBJ2-7; maybe TRBD1 (5 bases). This CDR3 is built from 13 residues. Germline CDR1 SGHDT, CDR2 YYEEEE. V lost 6 bases, J lost 1 base, and 11 bases lay in between. CDR3: CASTLDISYEQYF. The DNA read from the CDR3 is TGTGCCAGCACCCTGGACATTTCCTACGAG. The full variable domain, with the rest looked up from reference TRBV5-6 and TRBJ2-7, is DAGVTQSPTHLIKTRGQQVTLRCSPKSGHDTVSWYQQALGQGPQFIFQYYEEEERQRGNFPDRFSGHQFPNYSSELNVNALLLGDSALYLCASTLDISYEQYFGPGTRLTVT.

This clone was counted at least ten times. The covered CDR3 bases are TGCGCCAGCAGCGGTGAGGGACATACGGGTGAAAAA. It translates to CASSGEGHTGEK. The CDR3 in full is CASSGEGHTGEKLFF. The chain is built from TRBV5-1 and TRBJ1-4; perhaps TRBD1 as D (6 bases). The missing CDR3 end, 3 residues past where the read stops, is filled in from the germline J gene. Germline CDR1 reads SGHRS; CDR2 reads YFSETQ. The CDR3 runs to 15 residues. V was cut by 4 bases and J by 7 bases, with 17 bases left in between.

The sample holds many counts of this clone. The read terminates 3 residues before the CDR3 end, so the remaining end is supplied by the germline J gene. The chain joins TRBV7-9 to TRBJ1-1; D gene ambiguous. Germline loops: CDR1 SEHNR, CDR2 FQNEAQ (reference sequence). Trimming pared 0 bases from V and 4 bases from J, leaving 6 bases between. The CDR3 sequence is 13 residues long. The DNA read from the CDR3 is TGTGCCAGCAGCTTAGCGAGGTTCACTGAA. Translating it yields CASSLARFTE. From start to end, the CDR3 is CASSLARFTEAFF.

This clone showed up many times. The observed sequence ends 3 residues before the CDR3 terminus, with the missing tail filled in from the germline J gene. The chain joins TRBV6-2 or TRBV6-3 to TRBJ2-5; 13 bases line up with TRBD2. Germline CDR1 MNHEY, CDR2 SVGEGT. The CDR3 contains 17 residues. Trimming cost V 4 bases and J 4 bases; bases outside gene matches: 9. The sequenced CDR3 bases are TGTGCCAGCAGTTCGCTAGGACTAGCGGGGGTAAGAGAGACC. Translation: CASSSLGLAGVRET. The whole CDR3 reads CASSSLGLAGVRETQYF.

Many counts were recorded for this clone. The CDR3 is cut off 3 residues early in the read; its end comes from the germline J gene. J is TRBJ2-5 and V is TRBV20-1; 16 positions agree with TRBD2. The V and J ends lost 4 bases and 5 bases, in that order; junction bases with no gene match: 4. The CDR3 length is 15 residues. Looked up from germline, CDR1 is DFQATT and CDR2 is SNEGSKA (reference sequence). This chain's CDR3 is CSAMGLAGGGETQYF. Incomplete CDR3 DNA: TGCAGTGCTATGGGACTAGCGGGAGGGGGCGAGACC.

This clone was seen ten or more times. The CDR3 end falls 3 residues outside the read, so it is completed with the germline J gene. The genes are TRBV28 and TRBJ2-1; 8 positions match TRBD1. The CDR3 totals 14 residues. CDR1 MDHEN and CDR2 SYDVKM come from the germline V gene. With V trimmed by 6 bases and J by 8 bases, 9 bases remained unmatched. CDR3 DNA (partial): TGTGCCAGCAGCCTACGGGACAGGTATGATGAG. As protein: CASSLRDRYDE. The CDR3 in its entirety is CASSLRDRYDEQFF.

This clone was seen at least ten times. The CDR3 goes on 3 residues after the read ends, and that part is filled in from the germline J gene. This chain joins TRBV7-8 and TRBJ2-5; no firm D call. Trimming took 1 base from V and 5 from J, leaving 17 bases between them. The germline CDR1 and CDR2 sequences are SGHVS and FQNEAQ. There are 16 residues in the CDR3. The covered CDR3 bases are TGTGCCAGCAGCTTAGAAGGTTTCCGGGTCCGGGAGACC. Translation: CASSLEGFRVRET. The whole CDR3 reads CASSLEGFRVRETQYF.

This clone was counted ten times or more. The CDR3 is cut off 3 residues early in the read; its end comes from the germline J gene. The chain is built from TRBV5-6 and TRBJ2-3, with a possible D match to TRBD1 (7 bases). The CDR3 extends over 14 amino acids. Germline values: CDR1 SGHDT, CDR2 YYEEEE. Trimming shortened V by 5 bases and J by 5 bases, and 15 bases separated the two germline ends. CDR3 DNA (partial): TGTGCCAGCAGGCGGAGGGGACAGTTAGATACG. Its protein product is CASRRRGQLDT. The entire CDR3 is CASRRRGQLDTQYF.

This clone was seen ten or more times. The read ends 3 residues early relative to the CDR3; the germline J gene fills the gap. V usage is TRBV20-1 and J usage is TRBJ1-1; tentative D call: TRBD1 (6 bases). Germline V lookup: CDR1 DFQATT, CDR2 SNEGSKA (reference sequence). CDR3 length: 18 amino acids. The V end lost 0 bases, the J end lost 0 bases, and 20 bases lay between the germline ends. The CDR3 region is CSARDLAGGINLNTEAFF. The covered CDR3 bases are TGCAGTGCTAGAGATCTGGCGGGGGGCATAAATCTGAACACTGAA.

The table lists this clone with many counts. The read terminates 3 residues ahead of where the CDR3 ends, so the germline J gene completes it. The J gene is TRBJ2-7, the V gene TRBV5-1; 13 positions agree with TRBD2. Germline assignment: CDR1 SGHRS and CDR2 YFSETQ. The CDR3 length is 15 residues. Germline trimming cut 4 bases from V and 2 bases from J; bases unmatched to any gene: 3. CDR3 DNA (partial): TGCGCCAGCAGCGCAGGACTAGCGGGAGCCTACGAG. Protein: CASSAGLAGAYE. The full CDR3 sequence reads CASSAGLAGAYEQYF. The full variable domain, completed using reference TRBV5-1 and TRBJ2-7, is KAGVTQTPRYLIKTRGQQVTLSCSPISGHRSVSWYQQTPGQGLQFLFEYFSETQRNKGNFPGRFSGRQFSNSRSEMNVSTLELGDSALYLCASSAGLAGAYEQYFGPGTRLTVT.

This clone was counted ten times or more. The read halts 3 residues ahead of the CDR3 end, with the missing end drawn from the germline J gene. The genes are TRBV6-4 and TRBJ2-3; TRBD2 matches 11 bases. Per germline, CDR1 MRHNA and CDR2 SNTAGT. Germline trimming cut 8 bases from V and 4 bases from J; bases unmatched to any gene: 5. There are 14 residues in the CDR3. CDR3 DNA (partial): TGTGCCAGCTCCAGACTAGCGGGGTCAGATACG. This sequence encodes CASSRLAGSDT. The whole CDR3 is CASSRLAGSDTQYF.

This clone was seen at least ten times. The read ends 3 residues early relative to the CDR3; the germline J gene fills the gap. V is TRBV6-2 or TRBV6-3 and J is TRBJ1-1; TRBD1 agrees at 10 bases. CDR1 is MNHEY, CDR2 SVGEGT, per germline. The CDR3 totals 15 residues. J was trimmed by 5 bases and V by 6 bases; bases with no gene match: 9. This CDR3 reads CASRETGGRRTEAFF. The CDR3 DNA, read in part, is TGTGCCAGCAGAGAGACAGGGGGCCGTCGTACTGAA.

There are many counts of this clone. The missing CDR3 end, 3 residues past where the read stops, is filled in from the germline J gene. The genes are TRBV29-1 and TRBJ2-1; 9 bases are shared with TRBD1. The J segment lost 6 bases and the V segment lost 4 bases, leaving 4 bases of the junction unmatched. The V gene's germline CDR1 is SQVTM and CDR2 ANQGSEA. The CDR3 runs 13 residues. The CDR3 sequence is CSVGTGEVNEQFF. The covered CDR3 bases are TGCAGCGTTGGGACAGGGGAAGTCAATGAG.

This clone was found a few times. The read terminates 3 residues ahead of where the CDR3 ends, so the germline J gene completes it. V and J are TRBV18 and TRBJ2-3; 8 positions agree with TRBD2. The CDR3 contains 16 residues. Looked up from germline, CDR1 is KGHSH and CDR2 is LQKENI. Trimming cost V 1 base and J 2 bases; bases outside gene matches: 5. The CDR3 region is CASSPRSSGYTDTQYF. The covered CDR3 bases are TGTGCCAGCTCACCACGGTCTAGCGGGTACACAGATACG.

This clone came up many times. The read ends 3 residues before the CDR3 terminus; that terminus is restored from the germline J gene. The chain uses TRBV28 and TRBJ1-2; 8 nucleotides align to TRBD1. Germline CDR1 is MDHEN and CDR2 is SYDVKM. V shed 7 bases and J 1 base; nucleotides not matched to a gene: 8. CDR3 length: 15 amino acids. The CDR3 protein is CASKHRDRYNYGYTF. The covered CDR3 bases are TGTGCCAGCAAACACCGGGACAGGTATAACTATGGC.